These 5 T cell receptor beta chains came from one sample sequenced in a study of CD8+ T cells in alopecia areata. Extraction and reverse transcription of RNA yielded cDNA as the sequencing template. Generated by immunoSEQ multiplex PCR, the TCRdb table keeps only in-frame clones and is missing some. The table shows roughly 220,000 clones, with approximately 72% occurring only once. Sample treatment: oral pan-JAK inhibitor, 5-10 mg twice daily. Sequenced material: CD4+ T cells sorted from blood, taken at approximately week 42, from a patient treated with tofacitinib. The receptor set was obtained from a human donor with alopecia areata.

Concerning this clone: The same CDR3 can be traced to other DNA sequences in this sample. V and J are TRBV29-1 and TRBJ2-3; unclear D gene. In germline, CDR1 is SQVTM, CDR2 ANQGSEA. Deletions cut 4 bases from V and 0 bases from J, with 2 bases between. This CDR3 is built from 11 residues. CDR3 sequence reads: CSVGSTDTQYF. CDR3 nucleotide sequence: TGCAGCGTTGGTAGCACAGATACGCAGTATTTT.

The rearrangement uses TRBV29-1 and TRBJ1-4, with 7 nucleotides matching TRBD1. The CDR3 has 14 amino acids. The V gene end was trimmed by 7 bases and the J gene end by 8 bases; junction bases not matched to a gene: 13. Germline CDR1 reads SQVTM; CDR2 reads ANQGSEA. Written as DNA, the CDR3 is TGCAGCGCCTGGCTGGTCAGGGGGAAGGAAAAACTGTTTTTT. Translation: CSAWLVRGKEKLFF.

The chain recombines TRBV2 with TRBJ1-1; D might be TRBD1 (5 bases). CDR3 length: 12 residues. CDR1 SNHLY and CDR2 FYNNEI come from the germline V gene. Trimming stripped 8 bases from V and 5 bases from J, with 12 bases between. CDR3 DNA: TGTGCCAGCTCGGGATGGGGGACTGAAGCTTTCTTT. Amino acids: CASSGWGTEAFF.

This chain connects TRBV5-4 to TRBJ1-2; a weak D match, TRBD1 (6 bases). V lost 10 bases and J lost 2, with 21 bases in between. The CDR3 sequence is 15 residues long. Germline CDR1 reads SGHNT; CDR2 reads YYREEE (reference sequence). This CDR3 is CACPAGTPKNYGYTF. The CDR3 nucleotides are TGTGCCTGCCCAGCGGGGACACCAAAAAACTATGGCTACACCTTC.

The CDR3 nucleotides are TGTGCCTGGAGTGTACCGGGGGACATTTACACCGGGGAGCTGTTTTTT. Its translation is CAWSVPGDIYTGELFF. The gene calls are TRBV30 and TRBJ2-2, with D perhaps being TRBD1 or TRBD2 (6 bases each). The CDR3 is 16 residues long. From germline, CDR1 is GTSNPN and CDR2 SVGIG (reference sequence). Deletions cut 0 bases from V and 3 bases from J, with 14 bases between.